This entry describes one T cell receptor beta chain. Original processing methods: Using reference gene primer amplification, nucleated cell counts were estimated. Assay: immunoSEQ multiplex PCR; the TCRdb copy retains only in-frame clones and omits some. V and J calls and clone size follow that table, whereas D and trimming were derived from the DNA. The sample includes about 51,000 clones, 65% to 90% of them seen just once. This record belongs to a study of blood T cell repertoires in COVID-19. On the study more broadly: PBMCs, B-cell-depleted T cells, or T cells provided the cDNA or gDNA that made up the material.

Germline CDR1 is LGHDT and CDR2 is YNNKEL (reference sequence). This CDR3 has 15 amino acids. Trimming removed 4 bases from V and 4 bases from J; junction bases left unmatched: 8. The rearrangement joins TRBV3-1 (or the pseudogene TRBV3-2) to TRBJ2-5, with 8 bases matching TRBD1. Specimen: peripheral blood. The sequence derives from a man aged 55 to 69 with acute or convalescent COVID-19. CDR3 in DNA: TGTGCCAGCAGCCCTTGGGACAGGAGTCCAGAGACCCAGTACTTC. Protein sequence: CASSPWDRSPETQYF.